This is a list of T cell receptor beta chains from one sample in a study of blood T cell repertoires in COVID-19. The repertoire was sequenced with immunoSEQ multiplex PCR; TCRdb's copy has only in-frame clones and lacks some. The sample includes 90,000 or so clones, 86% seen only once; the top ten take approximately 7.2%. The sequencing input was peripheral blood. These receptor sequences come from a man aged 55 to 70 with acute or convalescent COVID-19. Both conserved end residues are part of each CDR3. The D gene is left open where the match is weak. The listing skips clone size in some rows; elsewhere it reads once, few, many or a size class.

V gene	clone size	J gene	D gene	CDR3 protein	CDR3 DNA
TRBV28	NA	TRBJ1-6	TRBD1	CASSSIPRTGFTYNSPLHF	TGTGCCAGCAGTTCAATACCCAGGACAGGGTTCACCTATAATTCACCCCTCCACTTT
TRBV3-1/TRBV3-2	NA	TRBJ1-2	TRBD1	CASSQMAGRGLEGYTF	TGTGCCAGCAGCCAAATGGCCGGAAGGGGGCTAGAAGGCTACACCTTC
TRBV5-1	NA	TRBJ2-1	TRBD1	CASSAGTGNEQFF	TGCGCCAGCAGCGCCGGGACAGGGAATGAGCAGTTCTTC
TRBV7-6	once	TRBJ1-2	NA	CASSLSTQGRGGYTF	TGTGCCAGCAGCTTAAGTACTCAAGGGAGGGGTGGCTACACCTTC
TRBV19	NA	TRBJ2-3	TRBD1	CASSLVRGTGEPSGDTQYF	TGTGCCAGTAGCCTCGTCCGGGGGACAGGGGAGCCGAGTGGGGATACGCAGTATTTT
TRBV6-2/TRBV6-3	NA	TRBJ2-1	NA	CASSPRTRNNEQFF	TGTGCCAGCAGTCCACGGACAAGAAACAATGAGCAGTTCTTC
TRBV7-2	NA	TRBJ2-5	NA	CASSPNRGGWETQYF	TGTGCCAGCAGCCCCAACAGGGGGGGCTGGGAGACCCAGTACTTC
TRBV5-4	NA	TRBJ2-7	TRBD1	CASSPGQGRSEQYF	TGTGCCAGCAGCCCGGGACAGGGGCGGAGTGAGCAGTACTTC
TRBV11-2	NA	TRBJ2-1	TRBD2	CASSFGLAGSNEQFF	TGTGCCAGCAGCTTCGGACTAGCGGGGTCCAATGAGCAGTTCTTC
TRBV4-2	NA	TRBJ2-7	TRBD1	CASSQDWGTGVSYEQYF	TGTGCCAGCAGCCAAGATTGGGGGACAGGGGTCTCCTACGAGCAGTACTTC